These 7 T cell receptor beta chains were sequenced from one sample in a study of T cell responses to AZD1222 COVID-19 vaccine. Assay used: immunoSEQ multiplex PCR; TCRdb lists only in-frame clones, some missing. There are some 95,000 clones in the sample; around nine tenths occur only once, and 3.7% lies in the top ten. The sample here was peripheral blood, taken on day 0 of AZD1222 vaccination. The receptor set was obtained from an adult in good health.

The V gene is TRBV19, the J gene TRBJ1-5, with unresolved D. Germline loops: CDR1 LNHDA, CDR2 SQIVND (reference sequence). V dropped 3 bases and J dropped 7 bases, with 16 bases sitting between them. The CDR3 extends over 15 amino acids. In DNA form, the CDR3 reads TGTGCCAGTAGTATGTCACCACGGGCGGGCCAGCCCCAGCATTTT. Its translation is CASSMSPRAGQPQHF.

The chain couples TRBV6-6 to TRBJ1-4; D remains unclear. The V and J ends lost 6 bases and 8 bases respectively, with 7 bases between them. The CDR3 contains 11 residues. Germline V CDR1 and CDR2: MNHNY, SVGAGI (reference sequence). The CDR3 DNA is TGTGCCAGCAGCCCCTGGGAAAAACTGTTTTTT. Amino acid sequence: CASSPWEKLFF.

The chain uses TRBV28 and TRBJ2-1, with 8 bases lining up with TRBD2. The trim removed 10 bases at V and 2 bases at J, leaving 7 bases unmatched. CDR3 size: 14 residues. Germline CDR1 MDHEN, CDR2 SYDVKM. CDR3 DNA sequence: TGTGCCACTAAACCGGGGGGGCCCTACAATGAGCAGTTCTTC. This gives the protein CATKPGGPYNEQFF.

This clone was observed a few times. The chain carries TRBV4-1 and TRBJ2-5; 10 bases match TRBD2. CDR1 is MGHRA and CDR2 is YSYEKL in the germline V gene. The CDR3 loop spans 18 amino acids. Trimming took 1 base from V and 5 from J; bases not matched to a gene: 13. The CDR3 sequence is CASSQGESGGAVGETQYF. CDR3 in DNA: TGCGCCAGCAGCCAAGGAGAGAGCGGGGGGGCCGTAGGGGAGACCCAGTACTTC.

The chain uses TRBV7-2 and TRBJ1-5, with D possibly TRBD1 on 5 matching bases. V gave up 4 bases and J gave up 4 bases, with 14 bases separating them. CDR3 length: 15 residues. The germline V gene has CDR1 SGHTA and CDR2 FQGNSA. CDR3 DNA: TGTGCCAGCAGCTGGGGACCGGGGTGGAATCAGCCCCAGCATTTT. As protein: CASSWGPGWNQPQHF.

This clone was counted once. The V and J genes are TRBV4-2 and TRBJ1-4; D remains unclear. V was trimmed by 1 base and J by 0 bases, leaving 9 bases between them. The CDR3 runs to 16 residues. Germline CDR1 and CDR2: LGHNA and YNFKEQ. CDR3 DNA: TGTGCCAGCAGCCAAGTGGGCCACCCAACTAATGAAAAACTGTTTTTT. Translating gives CASSQVGHPTNEKLFF.

V is TRBV4-1 and J is TRBJ1-4, with a tentative D call TRBD1 (6 bases). V was shortened by 1 base and J by 4 bases, with 16 bases between the two germline ends. The CDR3 loop spans 17 amino acids. The germline V gene has CDR1 MGHRA and CDR2 YSYEKL. CDR3 in DNA: TGCGCCAGCAGCCAAGGGCAGAGGGGGGGGTTTAATGAAAAACTGTTTTTT. Translating it yields CASSQGQRGGFNEKLFF.